This T cell receptor (beta chain) was retrieved from a study of OX40 agonist ivuxolimab in advanced cancers. Overall study: Hepatocellular carcinoma, melanoma, renal cell or head and neck cancer was diagnosed in the dose-escalation patients. Earlier anti-PD-1, anti-PD-L1 or anti-CTLA-4 therapy was permitted; roughly 40% had received some. Study-wide results and limits: The study observed clonal expansion of CD4+ and CD8+ blood T cells by week 6 at 0.1 to 3.0 mg/kg. There were, on average, more expanded clones in CD8+ T cells than in CD4+.

With respect to this clone: Antigen: not known.

Germline V gene data show CDR1 as SGHDT and CDR2 as YYEEEE. This CDR3 has 14 residues. Trimming took 4 bases from V and 1 from J, leaving 9 bases between them. Sequencing was performed with immunoSEQ multiplex PCR; in TCRdb, only in-frame clones are kept and a portion is missing. This table holds about 35,000 clones, 92% found once. The sample was CD4+ or CD8+ T cells sorted from blood, taken in a trial of the OX40 agonist ivuxolimab. This chain connects TRBV5-6 to TRBJ1-5; D not resolved. The sequence was collected from an adult with an advanced solid tumor such as melanoma, head and neck, liver or kidney cancer. CDR3 protein: CASSAAGSNQPQHF. CDR3 coding DNA: TGTGCCAGCAGCGCGGCGGGGAGCAATCAGCCCCAGCATTTT.